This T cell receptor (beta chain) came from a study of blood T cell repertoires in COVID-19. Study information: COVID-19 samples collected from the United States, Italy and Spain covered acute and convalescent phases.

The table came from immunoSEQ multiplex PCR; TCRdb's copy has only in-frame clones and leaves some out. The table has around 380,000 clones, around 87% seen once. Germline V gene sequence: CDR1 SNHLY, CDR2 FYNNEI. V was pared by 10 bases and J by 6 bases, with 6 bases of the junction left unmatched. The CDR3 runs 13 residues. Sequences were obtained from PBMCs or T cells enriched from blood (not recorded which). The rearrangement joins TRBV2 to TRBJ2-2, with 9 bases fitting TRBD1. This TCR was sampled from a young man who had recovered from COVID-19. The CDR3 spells CAIQGQGSGELFF. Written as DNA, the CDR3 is TGTGCCATCCAGGGACAGGGTTCCGGGGAGCTGTTTTTT.